Described below is a single TCR beta chain sequence and its context. Antigen: not known. This record comes from a study of response to subunit inactivated influenza vaccine. The CDR3 covers 17 residues. Trimming stripped 0 bases from V and 0 bases from J, with 14 bases between. Per germline, CDR1 LGHNA and CDR2 YSLEER. Study-level results: Each seasonal influenza vaccination, the authors suggested, recruits few new T cells.

Via MiXCR, TCRdb re-called the RT-PCR reads, giving one row per CDR3 protein. There are more than 600,000 distinct CDR3 sequences in the sample; about 18% occur only once, and roughly a tenth lies in the top ten. The material was PBMCs from blood, obtained more than 4 days after vaccination. This clonotype originated in a man in his fifties who received an inactivated influenza vaccine. The gene calls are TRBV4-3 and TRBJ2-5; D possibly uses TRBD1 or TRBD2 (5 bases each). The CDR3: CASSQDHRGRYQETQYF. CDR3 DNA: TGCGCCAGCAGCCAAGATCATCGGGGCCGGTACCAAGAGACCCAGTACTTC.